The entry below describes one T cell receptor (beta chain). No antigen is known for it. The data were taken from a study of persistence of HIV-infected CD4 T cells. The libraries were made with immunoSEQ version 4 in survey mode. Libraries were prepared by immunoSEQ multiplex PCR; TCRdb keeps only in-frame clonotypes and omits some of them. The sample contains over 35,000 clones, approximately 88% of which appear only once. Study conclusions and caveats: The rare CMV-responding cells with HIV-1 proviruses were not separately TCR-sequenced.

The CDR3 sequence is 12 residues long. From germline, CDR1 is LNHDA and CDR2 SQIVND (reference sequence). V was pared by 3 bases and J by 6 bases, with 8 bases between. Cells were stimulated nonspecifically with anti-CD3/anti-CD28 magnetic beads. Sorting selected CD4+ T cells upregulating both CD40 ligand and CD69. Stimulated PBMCs had first been depleted of CD8+ T cells. The source was CD4+ T cells sorted from PBMCs after approximately 19-hour stimulation, collected from a patient who received antiretroviral therapy. The chain combines TRBV19 with TRBJ1-1; D is ambiguous. This clonotype was sampled from an adult man with HIV who was CMV-seropositive. The CDR3 nucleotides read TGTGCCAGTAGTATGCCCGAGGCTGAAGCTTTCTTT. It specifies CASSMPEAEAFF.